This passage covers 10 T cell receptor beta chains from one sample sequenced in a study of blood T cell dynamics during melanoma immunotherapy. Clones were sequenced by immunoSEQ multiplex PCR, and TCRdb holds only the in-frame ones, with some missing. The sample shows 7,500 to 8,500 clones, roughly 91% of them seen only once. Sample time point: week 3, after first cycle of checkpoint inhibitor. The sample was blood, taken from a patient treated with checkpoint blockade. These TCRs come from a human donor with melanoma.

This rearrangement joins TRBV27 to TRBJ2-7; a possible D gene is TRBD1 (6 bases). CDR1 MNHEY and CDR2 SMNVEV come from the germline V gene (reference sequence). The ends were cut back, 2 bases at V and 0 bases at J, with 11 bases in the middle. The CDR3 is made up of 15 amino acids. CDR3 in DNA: TGTGCCAGCAGTTTAGGGGGCCCTAGCTCCTACGAGCAGTACTTC. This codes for CASSLGGPSSYEQYF.

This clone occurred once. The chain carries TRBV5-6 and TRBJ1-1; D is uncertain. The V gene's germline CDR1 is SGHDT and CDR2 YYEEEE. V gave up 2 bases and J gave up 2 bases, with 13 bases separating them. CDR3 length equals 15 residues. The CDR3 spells CASSFNPGRNTEAFF. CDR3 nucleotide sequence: TGTGCCAGCAGCTTTAATCCGGGTCGTAACACTGAAGCTTTCTTT.

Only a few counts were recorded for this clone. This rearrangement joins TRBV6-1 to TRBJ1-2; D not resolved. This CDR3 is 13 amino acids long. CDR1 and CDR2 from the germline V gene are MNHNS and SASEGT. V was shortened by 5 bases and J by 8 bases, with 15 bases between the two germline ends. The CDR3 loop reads CASSSSGKGGYTF. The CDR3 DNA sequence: TGTGCCAGCAGTTCTTCAGGAAAGGGCGGCTACACCTTC.

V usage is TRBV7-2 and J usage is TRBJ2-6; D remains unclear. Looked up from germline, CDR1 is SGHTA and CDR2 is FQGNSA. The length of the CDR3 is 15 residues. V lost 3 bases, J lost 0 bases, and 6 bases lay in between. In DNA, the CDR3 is TGTGCCAGCAGCTTTACTTCCTCTGGGGCCAACGTCCTGACTTTC. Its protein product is CASSFTSSGANVLTF.

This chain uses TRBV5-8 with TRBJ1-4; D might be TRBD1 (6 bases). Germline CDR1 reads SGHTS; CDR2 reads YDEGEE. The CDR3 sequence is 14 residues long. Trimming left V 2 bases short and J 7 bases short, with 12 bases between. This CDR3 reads CASSFGQSFEKLFF. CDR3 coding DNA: TGTGCCAGCAGCTTCGGACAGAGCTTTGAAAAACTGTTTTTT.

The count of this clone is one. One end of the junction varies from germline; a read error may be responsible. In DNA, the CDR3 is TGCGCCAGCAGGGACAGCTCCTACGAGCGGTACTTC. Its protein product is CASRDSSYERYF. The chain couples TRBV5-1 to TRBJ2-7, with a weak D call TRBD1 (6 bases). The CDR3 runs 12 residues. Looked up from germline, CDR1 is SGHRS and CDR2 is YFSETQ.

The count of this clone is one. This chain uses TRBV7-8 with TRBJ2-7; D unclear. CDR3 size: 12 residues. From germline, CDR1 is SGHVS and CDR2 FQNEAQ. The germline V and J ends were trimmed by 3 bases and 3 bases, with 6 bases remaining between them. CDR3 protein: CASSFRDYEQYF. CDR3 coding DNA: TGTGCCAGCAGCTTCAGAGACTACGAGCAGTACTTC.

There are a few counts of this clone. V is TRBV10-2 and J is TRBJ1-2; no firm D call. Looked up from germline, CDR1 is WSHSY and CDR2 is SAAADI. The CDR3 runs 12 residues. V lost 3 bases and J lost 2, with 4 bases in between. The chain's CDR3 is CASSEGNYGYTF. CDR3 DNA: TGCGCCAGCAGTGAAGGGAACTATGGCTACACCTTC.

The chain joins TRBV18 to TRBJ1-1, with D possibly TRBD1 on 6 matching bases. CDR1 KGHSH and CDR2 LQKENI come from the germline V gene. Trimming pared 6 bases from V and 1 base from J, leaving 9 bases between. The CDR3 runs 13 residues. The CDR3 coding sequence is TGTGCCAGCTCCCCGGGACAGAACACTGAAGCTTTCTTT. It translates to CASSPGQNTEAFF.

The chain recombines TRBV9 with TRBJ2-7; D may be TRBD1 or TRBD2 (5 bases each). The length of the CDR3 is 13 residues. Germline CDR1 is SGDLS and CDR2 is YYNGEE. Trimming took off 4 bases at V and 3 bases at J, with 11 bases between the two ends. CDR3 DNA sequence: TGTGCCAGCAGCCCGGGTGGGGGCTACGAGCAGTACTTC. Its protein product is CASSPGGGYEQYF.